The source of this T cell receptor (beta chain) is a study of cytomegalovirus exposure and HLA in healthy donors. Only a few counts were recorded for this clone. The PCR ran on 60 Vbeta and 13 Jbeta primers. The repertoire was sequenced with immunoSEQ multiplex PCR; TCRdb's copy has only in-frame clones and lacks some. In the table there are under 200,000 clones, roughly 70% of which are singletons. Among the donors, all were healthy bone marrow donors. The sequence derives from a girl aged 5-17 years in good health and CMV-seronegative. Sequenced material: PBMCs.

DNA for the CDR3: TGTGCCAGCAGCGTAGAAGGGGACTTTAATGAAAAACTGTTTTTT. Translated: CASSVEGDFNEKLFF. The gene calls are TRBV9 and TRBJ1-4, with D possibly TRBD1 on 5 matching bases. Germline lookup yields CDR1 SGDLS and CDR2 YYNGEE. The CDR3 spans 15 residues. Trimming took 0 bases from V and 4 from J, leaving 10 bases between them.